These 17 T cell receptor beta chains came from one sample sequenced in a study of blood T cells in healthy people across ages. It was with a sample-barcoded 5' primer and a J-beta primer mix that a second PCR of roughly 7 to 12 cycles was run. TCRdb analysed the 5' RACE reads with MiXCR anew, one entry per CDR3 protein. The table shows approximately 780,000 distinct CDR3 sequences, with about a quarter occurring only once. These data were also filed under a second study, of T cells of mothers and their children.

Material for sequencing was blood. The receptors stem from a boy aged 10-17 years in good health.

The table lists this clonotype with a few counts. The V gene is TRBV28, the J gene TRBJ1-2; no firm D call. Germline assignment: CDR1 MDHEN and CDR2 SYDVKM. This CDR3 contains 13 residues. V was clipped by 6 bases and J by 7 bases, with 15 bases between them. The chain's CDR3 is CASSPPRKSGYTF. DNA for the CDR3: TGTGCCAGCAGCCCCCCCCGGAAGTCTGGCTACACCTTC.

Here the CDR3 reads CSATLVGESGGATYEQYF. As DNA, the CDR3 is TGCAGTGCTACCCTTGTTGGAGAGAGCGGGGGGGCGACCTACGAGCAGTACTTC. The J gene is TRBJ2-5, the V gene TRBV20-1; 10 bases align to TRBD2. The J call could be wrong; TRBJ2-7 is a better fit for the DNA end. The V gene's germline CDR1 is DFQATT and CDR2 SNEGSKA (reference sequence). The CDR3 is made up of 18 amino acids.

This clonotype appeared a few times. V and J are TRBV5-1 and TRBJ2-4; D remains ambiguous. Germline V gene lookup returns CDR1 SGHRS and CDR2 YFSETQ. The V and J ends lost 4 bases and 0 bases respectively, with 8 bases between them. This CDR3 spans 14 amino acids. The DNA of the CDR3 is TGCGCCAGCAGCCAAACAGAAGCCAAAAACATTCAGTACTTC. It is translated as CASSQTEAKNIQYF. The entire variable domain, with the rest obtained from reference TRBV5-1 and TRBJ2-4, is as follows: KAGVTQTPRYLIKTRGQQVTLSCSPISGHRSVSWYQQTPGQGLQFLFEYFSETQRNKGNFPGRFSGRQFSNSRSEMNVSTLELGDSALYLCASSQTEAKNIQYFGAGTRLSVL.

This sequence joins TRBV7-2 and TRBJ2-1; TRBD2 aligns across 11 bases. This CDR3 has 16 residues. CDR1 and CDR2 (germline): SGHTA, FQGNSA. V was clipped by 4 bases and J by 5 bases; unmatched bases: 7. The CDR3 DNA reads TGTGCCAGCAGCTCAGGTAGCGGGGGGGCCCACAATGAGCAGTTCTTC. It yields the protein CASSSGSGGAHNEQFF. The whole variable domain, remainder taken from reference TRBV7-2 and TRBJ2-1, is GAGVSQSPSNKVTEKGKDVELRCDPISGHTALYWYRQSLGQGLEFLIYFQGNSAPDKSGLPSDRFSAERTGGSVSTLTIQRTQQEDSAVYLCASSSGSGGAHNEQFFGPGTRLTVL.

This clonotype was seen only a few times. The chain uses TRBV6-6 and TRBJ1-3, with D unresolved. CDR1 is MNHNY, CDR2 SVGAGI, per germline (reference sequence). This CDR3 region has 17 residues. Trimming removed 4 bases at V and 0 bases at J, with 16 bases between. The CDR3 nucleotides read TGTGCCAGCAGTTTTTATAGGGCCGATAACTCTGGAAACACCATATATTTT. It yields the protein CASSFYRADNSGNTIYF.

The chain joins TRBV7-2 to TRBJ2-5; D is perhaps TRBD2 (5 bases). From germline, CDR1 is SGHTA and CDR2 FQGNSA. V lost 5 bases and J 0 bases, leaving 13 bases between the germline ends. The CDR3 is made up of 15 amino acids. This CDR3 is CASSLWPGYQETQYF. The CDR3 nucleotides read TGTGCCAGCAGCCTATGGCCGGGGTACCAAGAGACCCAGTACTTC.

Only a few counts were recorded for this clonotype. V usage is TRBV5-1 and J usage is TRBJ2-2; 8 nucleotides match TRBD1. Trimming cost V 4 bases and J 4 bases; bases outside gene matches: 6. This CDR3 spans 15 amino acids. The germline CDR1 and CDR2 sequences are SGHRS and YFSETQ. CDR3 loop: CASSARTGTTGELFF. Written as DNA, the CDR3 is TGCGCCAGCAGCGCCAGGACAGGGACCACCGGGGAGCTGTTTTTT.

This clonotype was seen a handful of times. V and J are TRBV29-1 and TRBJ2-5, with 7 bases identical to TRBD2. CDR3 length: 13 residues. The V and J ends lost 2 bases and 5 bases, in that order; junction bases with no gene match: 5. Germline lookup yields CDR1 SQVTM and CDR2 ANQGSEA. The CDR3 reads CSVEPSGHETQYF. The CDR3 bases are TGCAGCGTTGAACCTAGCGGCCATGAGACCCAGTACTTC.

The rearrangement joins TRBV19 to TRBJ1-1; D ambiguous. CDR3 size: 15 residues. The ends were cut back, 3 bases at V and 4 bases at J, with 15 bases in the middle. The V gene's germline CDR1 is LNHDA and CDR2 SQIVND (reference sequence). CDR3 coding DNA: TGTGCCAGTAGTATGGGCCCCGGGGTAGGCACTGAAGCTTTCTTT. The encoded protein is CASSMGPGVGTEAFF. Full variable domain (outside the CDR3, taken from reference TRBV19 and TRBJ1-1): DGGITQSPKYLFRKEGQNVTLSCEQNLNHDAMYWYRQDPGQGLRLIYYSQIVNDFQKGDIAEGYSVSREKKESFPLTVTSAQKNPTAFYLCASSMGPGVGTEAFFGQGTRLTVV.

This clonotype was recorded a few times. The chain carries TRBV24-1 and TRBJ1-2; 7 positions agree with TRBD1. Germline CDR1 KGHDR, CDR2 SFDVKD. The CDR3 totals 15 residues. Trimming removed 3 bases from V and 5 bases from J; junction bases left unmatched: 8. CDR3 nucleotide sequence: TGTGCCACCAGTGATCACAGCAGGGGACAGTATGGCTACACCTTC. Amino acid sequence: CATSDHSRGQYGYTF.

V and J are TRBV29-1 and TRBJ2-1, with a tentative D call TRBD2 (6 bases). The CDR3 is 13 amino acids. Germline V CDR1 and CDR2: SQVTM, ANQGSEA. The germline V and J ends were trimmed by 6 bases and 1 base, with 10 bases remaining between them. The CDR3 reads CSVAGGSYNEQFF. The CDR3 DNA sequence: TGCAGCGTAGCTGGGGGGTCCTACAATGAGCAGTTCTTC.

The V call is TRBV6-5, the J call TRBJ2-1; 9 bases are a match to TRBD1. The last part of the DNA fits TRBJ2-7 better; the J call may be wrong. The CDR3 has 13 residues. Germline-derived CDR1 and CDR2 are MNHEY and SVGAGI. The CDR3 DNA is TGTGCCAGCAATCGACAGGGGGCCTACGAGCAGTACTTC. Amino acids: CASNRQGAYEQYF.

The chain has TRBV6-6 and TRBJ1-1; D might be TRBD1 (5 bases). V gave up 7 bases and J gave up 4 bases, with 19 bases separating them. Germline values: CDR1 MNHNY, CDR2 SVGAGI (reference sequence). The CDR3 covers 15 residues. The CDR3 loop reads CASTQRGRASTEAFF. In nucleotides, the CDR3 is TGTGCCAGCACCCAACGGGGCAGAGCAAGCACTGAAGCTTTCTTT.

A word on this clonotype: At one end the junction does not follow the germline gene, possibly because of a read error. The chain carries TRBV2 and TRBJ1-1; weak D call: TRBD1 (6 bases). The germline V gene encodes CDR1 SNHLY and CDR2 FYNNEI. The CDR3 sequence is 15 residues long. CDR3 nucleotide sequence: TGTGCCAGCAGGGGAGTTACAGGGATGTACACTGGAGCTTTCTTT. It is translated as CASRGVTGMYTGAFF.

V usage is TRBV28 and J usage is TRBJ2-5; TRBD2 is a possible D gene (6 bases). Germline CDR1 is MDHEN and CDR2 is SYDVKM. V was shortened by 6 bases and J by 3 bases, with 17 bases between the two germline ends. This CDR3 is built from 15 residues. CDR3: CASRFAGWGEETQYF. CDR3 in DNA: TGTGCCAGCAGGTTCGCGGGATGGGGGGAAGAGACCCAGTACTTC.

This clonotype was found a few times. The chain recombines TRBV30 with TRBJ2-5, with D perhaps TRBD2 (5 bases). Between the trimmed V and J ends, which lost 2 bases and 5 bases, there was a span of 9 bases. This CDR3 has 12 amino acids. CDR1 is GTSNPN, CDR2 SVGIG, per germline (reference sequence). The CDR3 DNA reads TGTGCCTGGAGTCCCCGAGGGGAGACCCAGTACTTC. Its translation is CAWSPRGETQYF.

The genes are TRBV28 and TRBJ2-7, with TRBD1 matching over 7 bases. V shed 4 bases and J 2 bases; nucleotides not matched to a gene: 5. This CDR3 is 14 amino acids long. CDR1 and CDR2 from the germline V gene are MDHEN and SYDVKM. The CDR3 nucleotides read TGTGCCAGCAGTTCTCGACAGGGCACCTACGAGCAGTACTTC. Translated, it gives CASSSRQGTYEQYF.